This is a list of T cell receptor beta chains from one sample in a study of T cells after yellow fever vaccination. One entry per CDR3 protein, called by TCRdb with MiXCR from the 5' RACE reads. The table records over 100,000 distinct CDR3 sequences, 7.5% to 9.5% of them present only once. The sample consisted of CD8+ T cells sorted from PBMCs, taken 45 days after the yellow fever booster vaccination. Receptors originate from a man aged 30 to 39 who received the YFV17D yellow fever vaccine. Each CDR3 is given with its conserved first and last residue. The order of the fields is D gene, J gene, clone size, V gene, CDR3 protein. D genes are given only for firm matches. Not every row has a clone size; where given, it reads once, few, many or a size class.

D: TRBD2
J: TRBJ2-1
size: many
V: TRBV20-1
CDR3: CSARRLAAYNEQFF

D: TRBD2
J: TRBJ2-1
size: many
V: TRBV7-9
CDR3: CASSTRLAGAYNEQFF

D: TRBD1
J: TRBJ2-7
size: NA
V: TRBV7-6
CDR3: CASSSLGTGTGDYEQYF

D: TRBD1
J: TRBJ2-6
size: few
V: TRBV28
CDR3: CASEIGQGGPGANVLTF

D: NA
J: TRBJ1-5
size: few
V: TRBV19
CDR3: CASHGGNQPQHF

D: NA
J: TRBJ1-1
size: many
V: TRBV29-1
CDR3: CSEHSRESEAFF

D: NA
J: TRBJ2-7
size: many
V: TRBV4-3
CDR3: CASSQGDRAYEQYF

D: NA
J: TRBJ2-7
size: many
V: TRBV7-2
CDR3: CASSPRTAPSEQYF

D: TRBD2
J: TRBJ2-1
size: many
V: TRBV27
CDR3: CASSLLGAGVENEQFF

D: TRBD1
J: TRBJ2-7
size: NA
V: TRBV7-8
CDR3: CASSLQGVFYEQYF

D: TRBD2
J: TRBJ2-3
size: many
V: TRBV27
CDR3: CASSSWRAGGPTDTQYF

D: NA
J: TRBJ1-1
size: once
V: TRBV19
CDR3: CASSIGSVAFF

D: TRBD1
J: TRBJ2-7
size: many
V: TRBV5-1
CDR3: CASSDVTGGVYEQYF

D: NA
J: TRBJ2-7
size: NA
V: TRBV5-1
CDR3: CASSPGEHLSYEQYF

D: NA
J: TRBJ1-1
size: many
V: TRBV12-3/TRBV12-4
CDR3: CASSSPMGNTEAFF

D: NA
J: TRBJ2-1
size: many
V: TRBV5-1
CDR3: CASSLGLGKEAYNEQFF

D: NA
J: TRBJ2-3
size: many
V: TRBV2
CDR3: CASKGSQATDTQYF

D: TRBD1
J: TRBJ2-1
size: NA
V: TRBV5-1
CDR3: CASSFGTGDLHNEQFF

D: TRBD2
J: TRBJ2-3
size: many
V: TRBV20-1
CDR3: CSASHDPGLAGAGPDTQYF

D: NA
J: TRBJ2-1
size: many
V: TRBV7-6
CDR3: CASSLFSGGSYNEQFF

D: TRBD2
J: TRBJ2-2
size: many
V: TRBV7-6
CDR3: CASSVTPGTSDDTGELFF

D: TRBD2
J: TRBJ2-3
size: many
V: TRBV27
CDR3: CASSSSTSGVADTQYF

D: NA
J: TRBJ2-1
size: NA
V: TRBV15
CDR3: CATRTDGPGSNAYEQFF

D: TRBD2
J: TRBJ2-7
size: many
V: TRBV27
CDR3: CASSPLAGGRGSQYF

D: TRBD2
J: TRBJ2-1
size: many
V: TRBV2
CDR3: CASSDVGTIRGLLFF

D: TRBD2
J: TRBJ2-1
size: many
V: TRBV10-2
CDR3: CASSPREGLIYEQFF

D: TRBD1
J: TRBJ2-1
size: many
V: TRBV4-1
CDR3: CASSHPGTGGGVEQFF

D: NA
J: TRBJ2-1
size: NA
V: TRBV11-2
CDR3: CASSVPSVKFPGNEQFF

D: NA
J: TRBJ2-2
size: many
V: TRBV11-2
CDR3: CASSPFFRAGNTGELFF